This T cell receptor beta chain was captured by sequencing in a study of blood T cell repertoires in COVID-19 (dated by TCRdb to about 2020). At the level of the whole study: Samples covering the acute and convalescent phases of COVID-19 were provided by collaborators in the United States, Italy and Spain. HLA class I and class II types, where available, came from metadata supplied by the sample provider rather than from assay-based typing. The repertoires were released in a freely available public database intended as a resource for research on the immune response to SARS-CoV-2. The samples were drawn from two sources: the first 160 participants of the ongoing ImmuneRACE study, and over 1,000 subjects contributed by 6 global collaborators. The material from the prospective study consisted of cDNA or gDNA derived from T cells, B-cell-depleted T cells, or PBMCs. The sample metadata nearly always contained a de-identified subject ID, COVID-19 status, age in years and sex. The dataset comprised deeply sampled blood TCRbeta repertoires from subjects exposed to, actively infected with, or recovered from COVID-19.

What the study reported, not specific to this receptor: The amount of clinical and demographic metadata varied by source and participant and was provided uncurated.

V loses 2 bases at its end and J loses 5 bases; junction bases beyond the gene matches: 5. The CDR3 holds 14 amino acids from the cysteine to the phenylalanine. The only DNA kept is the CDR3, 42 bases in frame from the first base. For CDR1 and CDR2, the germline V gene lists ENHRY and SYGVKD. Note on this clone: This receptor's antigen is unknown. Qualities for individual bases were not recorded, and no much larger clone is one base off.

Collaborating institutions collected whole blood in K2EDTA tubes following their own protocols. For TCRbeta analysis, collaborators shipped samples in one of three forms: frozen whole blood, isolated PBMCs, or DNA extracted from either of those sample types. The immunoSEQ Assay, a bias-controlled multiplex PCR, was used to amplify TCRbeta CDR3 regions from genomic DNA. Regarding the original processing steps: The number of nucleated cells in each sample was estimated from the amplification of reference gene primers within the assay. To quantify the absolute abundance of each unique TCRbeta CDR3 rearrangement, sequence reads were collapsed and filtered. For each sample, productive Simpson clonality was calculated as the square root of Simpson's diversity index across productive rearrangements. Sourced from immuneACCESS, this table was stored by TCRdb with only in-frame sequences that have V and J called. A share of the clones is absent; for the studies checked, an unresolved V gene accounts for under half, and the remainder has no known explanation. That table supplies the V and J calls and clone size; D and trimming were determined from the DNA. The sample table contains approximately 38,000 clones; only one count was recorded for over 85% of them. Approximately 4.2% of the sample is held by the ten biggest clonotypes.

The specimen was peripheral blood. Recombination linked TRBV10-3 to TRBJ2-5, with 7 middle bases fitting TRBD2. The TCR comes from a human donor with active COVID-19. The donor label of this sample is uncertain. The CDR3: CAISEGGGRETQYF. DNA sequence: TGTGCCATCAGTGAGGGCGGGGGAAGGGAGACCCAGTACTTC.